Below are 26 T cell receptor beta chains sequenced from a single sample in a study of immune heterogeneity within non-small cell lung tumors. Multiplex PCR amplified TCR beta CDR3 with 32 V and 13 J primers. TCRdb redid the calling of the multiplex PCR reads with MiXCR, one entry per CDR3 protein. The top ten hold just over 15% of the sample, which has 1,500 to 2,000 distinct CDR3 sequences, 40% to 55% seen once. As template, the study used bulk tumor genomic DNA at approximately 640 ng per sample. Several spatially distant biopsies were obtained per primary tumor intraoperatively. The study enrolled patients with untreated, newly diagnosed non-small cell lung cancer who underwent curative surgery. Sequencing was done on a sample of lung tumor tissue. Receptor source: a man in his fifties or sixties with non-small cell lung cancer.

This clonotype turned up a few times. J is TRBJ2-2 and V is TRBV28; maybe TRBD1 (5 bases). The V gene's germline CDR1 is MDHEN and CDR2 SYDVKM. This CDR3 comprises 14 residues. The ends were cut back, 6 bases at V and 5 bases at J, with 13 bases in the middle. Written as DNA, the CDR3 is TGTGCCAGCAGGCGGACACCCAGGACCGGGGAGCTGTTTTTT. It specifies CASRRTPRTGELFF.

This sequence joins TRBV20-1 and TRBJ2-1; D may be TRBD1 (5 bases). This CDR3 region has 13 residues. V lost 2 bases and J lost 6, with 11 bases in between. The germline V gene encodes CDR1 DFQATT and CDR2 SNEGSKA (reference sequence). Here the CDR3 reads CSARRGKGNEQFF. In DNA, the CDR3 is TGCAGTGCTAGAAGGGGAAAGGGCAATGAGCAGTTCTTC.

The rearrangement links TRBV11-2 to TRBJ1-1; 7 bases align to TRBD1. The CDR3 spans 14 residues. Germline trimming cut 5 bases from V and 3 bases from J; bases unmatched to any gene: 6. CDR1 SGHAT and CDR2 FQNNGV come from the germline V gene. CDR3 loop: CASSQDRVYTEAFF. As DNA, the CDR3 is TGTGCCAGCAGCCAAGACAGGGTCTACACTGAAGCTTTCTTT. The full variable domain, in which reference TRBV11-2 and TRBJ1-1 provide the parts outside the CDR3, is EAGVAQSPRYKIIEKRQSVAFWCNPISGHATLYWYQQILGQGPKLLIQFQNNGVVDDSQLPKDRFSAERLKGVDSTLKIQPAKLEDSAVYLCASSQDRVYTEAFFGQGTRLTVV.

The CDR3 DNA is TGTGCCAGCAGCTCCCGGAGTGGGCTAGCGACTAGCACAGATACGCAGTATTTT. Translation gives CASSSRSGLATSTDTQYF. The chain couples TRBV7-3 to TRBJ2-3, with D possibly being TRBD2 (6 bases). CDR3 size: 18 residues. Germline values: CDR1 SGHTA, CDR2 FQGTGA. With 4 bases removed from V and 0 bases from J, the gap between germline ends came to 20 bases.

This clonotype was counted only a few times. This chain uses TRBV20-1 with TRBJ1-1; 7 bases are a match to TRBD1. CDR3 size: 14 residues. V gave up 5 bases and J gave up 4 bases; unmatched junction bases: 10. The germline CDR1 and CDR2 sequences are DFQATT and SNEGSKA (reference sequence). CDR3 loop: CSARGQSSVTEAFF. The CDR3 DNA reads TGCAGTGCTCGGGGACAGTCTAGCGTCACTGAAGCTTTCTTT.

Within the sample, this clonotype is large (0.1 to 1%). The CDR3 DNA is TGTGCCAGCAGGGCCGGGACATTTTATAGCAATCAGCCCCAGCATTTT. Protein product: CASRAGTFYSNQPQHF. The chain couples TRBV6-1 to TRBJ1-5; tentative D call: TRBD1 (6 bases). The CDR3 contains 16 residues. Trimming took off 6 bases at V and 0 bases at J, with 15 bases between the two ends. Germline values: CDR1 MNHNS, CDR2 SASEGT.

The chain recombines TRBV10-3 with TRBJ2-3; a possible D gene is TRBD1 (6 bases). The CDR3 length is 14 residues. Per the germline V gene, CDR1 is ENHRY and CDR2 is SYGVKD. V was trimmed by 8 bases and J by 0 bases, leaving 12 bases between them. CDR3 in amino acids: CAIRRTASTDTQYF. CDR3 DNA sequence: TGTGCCATCCGTCGGACAGCAAGCACAGATACGCAGTATTTT.

The genes are TRBV20-1 and TRBJ2-5; D remains ambiguous. The length of the CDR3 is 15 residues. Germline CDR1 reads DFQATT; CDR2 reads SNEGSKA (reference sequence). Trimming removed 6 bases from V and 1 base from J, with 18 bases in between. The CDR3 loop reads CSANHLKRVQETQYF. The CDR3 region has the DNA TGCAGTGCCAATCACCTAAAACGCGTCCAAGAGACCCAGTACTTC.

The chain uses TRBV2 and TRBJ1-1, with no clear D. This CDR3 has 14 residues. CDR1 SNHLY and CDR2 FYNNEI come from the germline V gene. V lost 4 bases to trimming and J lost 2 bases, with 11 bases between them. DNA of the CDR3: TGTGCCAGCAGTGCGGTGGTCGCTAACACTGAAGCTTTCTTT. Translating it yields CASSAVVANTEAFF.

The chain joins TRBV30 to TRBJ2-7; 7 bases align to TRBD1. The CDR3 runs to 15 residues. V dropped 0 bases and J dropped 1; count of bases not matched to a gene: 6. Per germline, CDR1 GTSNPN and CDR2 SVGIG (reference sequence). The CDR3: CAWSVGTDSSYEQYV. The CDR3, as DNA: TGTGCCTGGAGTGTGGGGACAGACTCTTCCTACGAGCAGTACGTC.

The CDR3 DNA sequence: TGTGCCAGCAGCGGAAGGGCAGATACGCAGTATTTT. This translates into CASSGRADTQYF. This sequence joins TRBV9 and TRBJ2-3; D remains ambiguous. CDR1 and CDR2 (germline): SGDLS, YYNGEE. V dropped 3 bases and J dropped 4 bases, with 6 bases sitting between them. This CDR3 comprises 12 residues.

The chain combines TRBV2 with TRBJ2-1; 10 bases match TRBD2. V lost 6 bases to trimming and J lost 9 bases; unmatched junction nucleotides: 8. The CDR3 is 14 amino acids. Germline CDR1 reads SNHLY; CDR2 reads FYNNEI. CDR3 protein: CASSPLAGVGEQFF. The DNA of the CDR3 is TGTGCCAGCAGCCCTCTAGCGGGAGTCGGTGAGCAGTTCTTC. Complete variable domain (other parts from reference TRBV2 and TRBJ2-1): EPEVTQTPSHQVTQMGQEVILRCVPISNHLYFYWYRQILGQKVEFLVSFYNNEISEKSEIFDDQFSVERPDGSNFTLKIRSTKLEDSAMYFCASSPLAGVGEQFFGPGTRLTVL.

The chain uses TRBV7-9 and TRBJ2-1; a weak D match, TRBD2 (5 bases). Trimming took off 4 bases at V and 5 bases at J, with 9 bases between the two ends. The CDR3 extends over 13 amino acids. Per the germline V gene, CDR1 is SEHNR and CDR2 is FQNEAQ (reference sequence). The CDR3 here is CASSYTRDNEQFF. The CDR3 bases are TGTGCCAGCAGCTACACTAGGGACAATGAGCAGTTCTTC.

This chain joins TRBV20-1 and TRBJ2-3; 8 bases agree with TRBD2. There are 13 residues in the CDR3. V trimming: 6 bases; J trimming: 5 bases; junction bases outside the gene matches: 7. Germline V gene sequence: CDR1 DFQATT, CDR2 SNEGSKA (reference sequence). The CDR3 DNA sequence: TGCAGTGCCACCCGGGAGGGTGTAGATACGCAGTATTTT. This codes for CSATREGVDTQYF.

The chain carries TRBV20-1 and TRBJ2-7; 9 nucleotides match TRBD2. CDR3 length equals 11 residues. Looked up from germline, CDR1 is DFQATT and CDR2 is SNEGSKA (reference sequence). With 6 bases clipped from V and 6 bases from J, the junction kept 3 bases outside the gene matches. The CDR3 is CSAAGGGEQYF. For the CDR3, the DNA is TGCAGTGCAGCGGGAGGAGGCGAGCAGTACTTC.

The rearrangement links TRBV12-3 or TRBV12-4 to TRBJ2-7; 11 bases line up with TRBD2. This CDR3 comprises 14 residues. V shed 6 bases and J 4 bases; nucleotides not matched to a gene: 5. The CDR3 DNA follows: TGTGCCAGCAGCCATAGCGGGAGGGAATACGAGCAGTACTTC. This translates into CASSHSGREYEQYF.

This clonotype showed up just a few times. The V gene is TRBV28, the J gene TRBJ1-2; no definite D call. CDR1 is MDHEN, CDR2 SYDVKM, per germline. Trimming shortened V by 3 bases and J by 0 bases, and 11 bases separated the two germline ends. This CDR3 is built from 15 residues. CDR3 nucleotide sequence: TGTGCCAGCAGTTTGCCTCGACAAGCTAACTATGGCTACACCTTC. Amino acid sequence: CASSLPRQANYGYTF.

The V call is TRBV2, the J call TRBJ1-1; D is unclear. The CDR3 totals 11 residues. Trimming pared 5 bases from V and 3 bases from J, leaving 4 bases between. CDR1 and CDR2 from the germline V gene are SNHLY and FYNNEI. CDR3 nucleotides: TGTGCCAGCAGTATGGACACTGAAGCTTTCTTT. It translates to CASSMDTEAFF.

This clonotype was seen only a few times. This chain links TRBV5-1 with TRBJ2-1; 8 bases are a match to TRBD2. The CDR3 spans 16 residues. The junction had 12 bases not matched to a gene; V was cut back by 1 base and J by 9 bases. CDR1 and CDR2 from the germline V gene are SGHRS and YFSETQ. The CDR3: CASSLKAAGRGIEQFF. The CDR3 coding sequence is TGCGCCAGCAGCTTGAAGGCGGCCGGGAGGGGAATTGAGCAGTTCTTC.

This chain links TRBV18 with TRBJ2-1, with 7 nucleotides matching TRBD1. Per germline, CDR1 KGHSH and CDR2 LQKENI. The CDR3 spans 14 residues. Losses at the gene ends were 1 base for V and 4 bases for J; bases not matched to a gene: 1. The CDR3, as DNA: TGTGCCAGCTCACCACGGGACAGTTACAATGAGCAGTTCTTC. Protein product: CASSPRDSYNEQFF.

This chain joins TRBV20-1 and TRBJ2-1; TRBD2 aligns across 11 bases. CDR1 DFQATT and CDR2 SNEGSKA come from the germline V gene (reference sequence). This CDR3 is built from 17 residues. The junction had 5 bases not matched to a gene; V was cut back by 0 bases and J by 1 base. The CDR3 DNA sequence: TGCAGTGCTAGAGAGGGGACTAGCGGTTTTTCCTACAATGAGCAGTTCTTC. It codes for CSAREGTSGFSYNEQFF.

In its sample, this clonotype was seen a few times. The CDR3 here is CSARDPGVVAGELFF. The CDR3 DNA reads as TGCAGTGCTAGAGATCCTGGGGTCGTTGCCGGGGAGCTGTTTTTT. This chain joins TRBV20-1 and TRBJ2-2; D gene uncertain. Germline V gene data show CDR1 as DFQATT and CDR2 as SNEGSKA (reference sequence). The CDR3 loop spans 15 amino acids. V lost 0 bases to trimming and J lost 6 bases, with 14 bases between them.

The J gene is TRBJ2-7, the V gene TRBV19, with TRBD1 matching over 7 bases. V lost 9 bases and J lost 4; bases outside the gene matches: 9. Per the germline V gene, CDR1 is LNHDA and CDR2 is SQIVND (reference sequence). The CDR3 extends over 13 amino acids. The CDR3 loop reads CASSDRTGYEQYF. The CDR3 nucleotides are TGTGCCAGCTCGGACAGGACGGGATACGAGCAGTACTTC.

V is TRBV5-1 and J is TRBJ2-1; unclear D gene. CDR3 length: 15 residues. Germline V gene lookup returns CDR1 SGHRS and CDR2 YFSETQ. V lost 4 bases, J lost 0 bases, and 11 bases lay in between. This chain's CDR3 is CASSPRLSSYNEQFF. For the CDR3, the DNA is TGCGCCAGCAGCCCCAGGCTGAGCTCCTACAATGAGCAGTTCTTC.

This clonotype was recorded only once. The chain carries TRBV2 and TRBJ2-7; D might be TRBD1 (5 bases). V was clipped by 5 bases and J by 6 bases, with 17 bases between them. Germline-derived CDR1 and CDR2 are SNHLY and FYNNEI. The CDR3 is 14 amino acids. The CDR3 nucleotides read TGTGCCAGCAGTACAGGTTTAGGGGCCCTCGAGCAGTACTTC. This translates into CASSTGLGALEQYF.

V gene TRBV18 combines with J gene TRBJ2-7, with D perhaps being TRBD1 or TRBD2 (5 bases each). The CDR3 contains 12 residues. V was pared by 5 bases and J by 6 bases, with 11 bases between. Germline V gene sequence: CDR1 KGHSH, CDR2 LQKENI. The CDR3 DNA reads as TGTGCCAGCTCAGCCAGGGCGGGCGAGCAGTACTTC. Its protein product is CASSARAGEQYF.